Following are 23 T cell receptor beta chains from one sample sequenced in a study of shared clonotypes between healthy human individuals (dated by TCRdb to between 2020 and 2021). To prepare the library, the immunoSEQ multiplex PCR assay was applied. This is the immuneACCESS table as TCRdb keeps it, with only in-frame sequences that have V and J called. A part of the clones is gone; compared with another copy, unresolved V genes explain less than half, and the rest is unexplained. The sample yields more than 550,000 clones; over 55% were counted once. The leading ten clones occupy under 2% of the sample. The sample comprised memory CD4+ T cells sorted from blood. This sample's cell subset or site label indicates: CD45RA-negative fraction. Every receptor here comes from a woman aged 25 to 45 in good health.

V and J are TRBV5-4 and TRBJ2-1; D gene unclear. The ends were cut back, 4 bases at V and 3 bases at J, with 17 bases in the middle. This CDR3 is 16 amino acids long. CDR1 is SGHNT, CDR2 YYREEE, per germline (reference sequence). The CDR3 sequence: CASSQVRTTDYNEQFF. For the CDR3, the DNA is TGTGCCAGCAGCCAAGTTAGGACGACGGACTACAATGAGCAGTTCTTC.

This rearrangement joins TRBV6-6 to TRBJ2-7; D uncertain. Germline loops: CDR1 MNHNY, CDR2 SVGAGI (reference sequence). The CDR3 has 13 amino acids. V was clipped by 3 bases and J by 3 bases, with 9 bases between them. CDR3 amino acids: CASSYGSNYEQYF. The DNA for the CDR3 is TGTGCCAGCAGTTATGGTTCTAACTACGAGCAGTACTTC.

The rearrangement joins TRBV11-2 to TRBJ1-4; 9 bases are a match to TRBD1. The J segment lost 9 bases and the V segment lost 1 base, leaving 9 bases of the junction unmatched. The CDR3 is 16 residues long. Germline-derived CDR1 and CDR2 are SGHAT and FQNNGV. The CDR3 nucleotides are TGTGCCAGCAGCTTAGGGGGAAGGACAGGGGCCCAAAAACTGTTTTTT. Its protein product is CASSLGGRTGAQKLFF.

J is TRBJ2-5 and V is TRBV18, with 8 bases fitting TRBD1. This CDR3 comprises 13 residues. Looked up from germline, CDR1 is KGHSH and CDR2 is LQKENI. The V and J ends lost 7 bases and 5 bases, in that order; junction bases with no gene match: 6. The CDR3 coding sequence is TGTGCCAGCTATTCGGCAGGGGGCGAGACCCAGTACTTC. The encoded protein is CASYSAGGETQYF. The full variable domain, in which reference TRBV18 and TRBJ2-5 provide the parts outside the CDR3, is NAGVMQNPRHLVRRRGQEARLRCSPMKGHSHVYWYRQLPEEGLKFMVYLQKENIIDESGMPKERFSAEFPKEGPSILRIQQVVRGDSAAYFCASYSAGGETQYFGPGTRLLVL.

This clone was detected only a few times. The chain employs TRBV6-1 and TRBJ2-3; D is unresolved. The CDR3 covers 12 residues. V lost 8 bases, J lost 2 bases, and 8 bases lay in between. Germline loops: CDR1 MNHNS, CDR2 SASEGT. The chain's CDR3 is CASGIDTDTQYF. The CDR3, as DNA: TGTGCCAGCGGGATAGACACAGATACGCAGTATTTT.

The rearrangement uses TRBV30 and TRBJ1-3; D unresolved. The germline V gene has CDR1 GTSNPN and CDR2 SVGIG (reference sequence). V shed 4 bases and J shed 0 bases, with 13 bases lying between them. The CDR3 extends over 15 amino acids. The CDR3: CAWTNHRRSGNTIYF. In DNA form, the CDR3 reads TGTGCCTGGACCAATCATAGGCGCTCTGGAAACACCATATATTTT.

This chain links TRBV5-6 with TRBJ1-6, with TRBD1 identical over 8 bases. This CDR3 region has 16 residues. Germline CDR1 and CDR2: SGHDT and YYEEEE. V shed 3 bases and J 6 bases; nucleotides not matched to a gene: 8. The CDR3 protein is CASSYYRTGSNSPLHF. The CDR3 nucleotides read TGTGCCAGCAGCTACTACAGGACAGGGAGTAATTCACCCCTCCACTTT.

This clone was counted once. V gene TRBV27 combines with J gene TRBJ2-1; 8 bases are a match to TRBD2. Per germline, CDR1 MNHEY and CDR2 SMNVEV (reference sequence). The CDR3 extends over 16 amino acids. The ends lost 5 bases at V and 7 bases at J; junction bases unmatched: 13. CDR3 sequence: CASSAARGGVMNEQFF. The DNA for the CDR3 is TGTGCCAGCAGTGCCGCCCGGGGGGGGGTGATGAATGAGCAGTTCTTC.

This rearrangement joins TRBV6-1 to TRBJ1-4; 7 bases agree with TRBD1. V shed 6 bases, J shed 8 bases, and the junction held 9 bases outside the gene matches. Germline values: CDR1 MNHNS, CDR2 SASEGT. The CDR3 has 14 amino acids. The CDR3 is CASRVTGAGEKLFF. The CDR3 DNA is TGTGCCAGCAGGGTAACAGGGGCAGGGGAAAAACTGTTTTTT.

This clone has a count of ten or more. The CDR3 loop is CASSVDGVTYNEQFF. The CDR3 nucleotides read TGTGCCAGCAGCGTAGATGGGGTAACCTACAATGAGCAGTTCTTC. This rearrangement joins TRBV9 to TRBJ2-1; no firm D call. Trimming took off 0 bases at V and 2 bases at J, with 9 bases between the two ends. CDR1 is SGDLS, CDR2 YYNGEE, per germline. There are 15 residues in the CDR3.

In its sample, this clone was seen once. J is TRBJ2-7 and V is TRBV10-1; TRBD1 might be the D (5 bases). V lost 0 bases and J lost 2, with 11 bases in between. CDR1 and CDR2 from the germline V gene are WNHNN and SYGVQD (reference sequence). The CDR3 covers 15 residues. The CDR3 loop is CASSESSGSAYEQYF. The CDR3 nucleotides read TGCGCCAGCAGTGAGTCCTCAGGGTCTGCCTACGAGCAGTACTTC.

This clone was seen only a few times. The chain uses TRBV2 and TRBJ2-6; D remains unclear. V shed 2 bases and J shed 4 bases, with 6 bases lying between them. The CDR3 contains 14 residues. Germline V gene sequence: CDR1 SNHLY, CDR2 FYNNEI. The CDR3 protein is CASSETQGANVLTF. CDR3 coding DNA: TGTGCCAGCAGTGAAACTCAAGGGGCCAACGTCCTGACTTTC.

The gene calls are TRBV15 and TRBJ1-5, with D possibly TRBD1 on 5 matching bases. Germline assignment: CDR1 LNHNV and CDR2 YYDKDF (reference sequence). The CDR3 totals 13 residues. Deletions cut 0 bases from V and 6 bases from J, with 6 bases between. In nucleotides, the CDR3 is TGTGCCACCAGCAGAGAAGGGACTCAGCCCCAGCATTTT. This encodes CATSREGTQPQHF.

This chain uses TRBV5-4 with TRBJ2-1, with D possibly being TRBD1 (6 bases). CDR1 and CDR2 from the germline V gene are SGHNT and YYREEE (reference sequence). V shed 0 bases and J shed 4 bases, with 11 bases lying between them. The CDR3 has 15 residues. The chain's CDR3 is CASSLGTGIYNEQFF. The CDR3 bases are TGTGCCAGCAGCTTGGGAACAGGGATTTACAATGAGCAGTTCTTC.

The sample holds a few counts of this clone. The chain links TRBV2 to TRBJ2-7; 7 nucleotides align to TRBD2. The J segment lost 1 base and the V segment lost 8 bases, leaving 8 bases of the junction unmatched. CDR1 is SNHLY and CDR2 is FYNNEI in the germline V gene. CDR3 length: 14 amino acids. Written as DNA, the CDR3 is TGTGCCAGCGCCCTAGAGCGGGAATCCTACGAGCAGTACTTC. It codes for CASALERESYEQYF.

The J gene is TRBJ2-2, the V gene TRBV25-1; TRBD1 aligns across 8 bases. Germline V gene lookup returns CDR1 MGHDK and CDR2 SYGVNS. The CDR3 is 15 residues long. V lost 5 bases and J lost 3; bases outside the gene matches: 5. CDR3 in amino acids: CASSSPDRDTGELFF. The DNA for the CDR3 is TGTGCCAGCAGTTCTCCGGACAGGGACACCGGGGAGCTGTTTTTT.

This chain links TRBV6-5 with TRBJ2-4, with 12 bases lining up with TRBD2. Unmatched junction bases numbered 5, after V lost 0 bases and J lost 8 bases. The germline CDR1 and CDR2 sequences are MNHEY and SVGAGI. The CDR3 consists of 16 residues. As DNA, the CDR3 is TGTGCCAGCAGTTACTCGGGGCTAGCGGGAGGGGACATTCAGTACTTC. The encoded protein is CASSYSGLAGGDIQYF.

V is TRBV2 and J is TRBJ1-2, with D perhaps TRBD1 (5 bases). Germline assignment: CDR1 SNHLY and CDR2 FYNNEI. The length of the CDR3 is 13 residues. Trimming stripped 6 bases from V and 5 bases from J, with 13 bases between. CDR3 bases: TGTGCCAGCAGCGATACGACAGATTATGGCTACACCTTC. Amino acid sequence: CASSDTTDYGYTF. Combining the CDR3 with reference TRBV2 and TRBJ1-2 gives the whole variable domain EPEVTQTPSHQVTQMGQEVILRCVPISNHLYFYWYRQILGQKVEFLVSFYNNEISEKSEIFDDQFSVERPDGSNFTLKIRSTKLEDSAMYFCASSDTTDYGYTFGSGTRLTVV.

CDR3 DNA sequence: TGTGCCAGTAGACTTACAGGGAGGAGCCGATCTAATGAAAAACTGTTTTTT. Translating it yields CASRLTGRSRSNEKLFF. The chain links TRBV19 to TRBJ1-4; weak D call: TRBD1 (6 bases). V lost 6 bases and J 3 bases, leaving 20 bases between the germline ends. CDR1 LNHDA and CDR2 SQIVND come from the germline V gene (reference sequence). CDR3 length equals 17 residues.

The chain couples TRBV7-9 to TRBJ1-5; tentative D call: TRBD1 (5 bases). Per the germline V gene, CDR1 is SEHNR and CDR2 is FQNEAQ (reference sequence). The CDR3 has 13 amino acids. V lost 7 bases and J 0 bases, leaving 7 bases between the germline ends. The CDR3: CASTGGSNQPQHF. As DNA, the CDR3 is TGTGCCAGCACGGGGGGTAGCAATCAGCCCCAGCATTTT.

This rearrangement joins TRBV5-1 to TRBJ2-2, with 8 positions matching TRBD1. CDR1 is SGHRS, CDR2 YFSETQ, per germline. Unmatched junction bases numbered 7, after V lost 4 bases and J lost 5 bases. The CDR3 covers 15 residues. CDR3 amino acids: CASSIRDRFTGELFF. The CDR3 DNA sequence: TGCGCCAGCAGCATCCGGGACAGGTTTACCGGGGAGCTGTTTTTT.

The sample holds one count of this clone. The CDR3 DNA is TGTGCCAGCAGCCTGCCCTTGGGGGGCCAAGAGACCCAGTACTTC. This gives the protein CASSLPLGGQETQYF. The rearrangement uses TRBV5-4 and TRBJ2-5, with D perhaps TRBD2 (6 bases). This CDR3 spans 15 amino acids. Germline V lookup: CDR1 SGHNT, CDR2 YYREEE (reference sequence). Trimming pared 4 bases from V and 1 base from J, leaving 14 bases between.

The chain's CDR3 is CASSMGRRTEKLFF. The CDR3 DNA follows: TGTGCCAGTAGTATGGGCCGCAGGACTGAAAAACTGTTTTTT. The chain couples TRBV19 to TRBJ1-4; D is unclear. CDR1 and CDR2 (germline): LNHDA, SQIVND (reference sequence). V lost 3 bases and J 7 bases, leaving 12 bases between the germline ends. The CDR3 extends over 14 amino acids.